The clone carrying this TCR beta chain was seen a few times. As yet, its antigen is unknown. This sample includes further DNA sequences coding for the same CDR3. These data belong to a study of beta chain features in type 1 diabetes. Study-wide points: VDJ junctions in type 1 diabetes patients carried more deletions and fewer insertions. Whether TCRB rearrangement is influenced by HLA type went unresolved here.

The V segment lost 3 bases and the J segment 4 bases; nucleotides outside the gene matches: 4. The germline CDR1 and CDR2 sequences are SGHTA and FQGNSA. This CDR3 has 14 residues. The entirety of the isolated RNA underwent reverse transcription, so expressed TCRB transcripts were sequenced. Data came from immunoSEQ multiplex PCR; TCRdb stores just in-frame clones and leaves some out. The profile covers some 220,000 clones, with about 11% appearing a single time and roughly 1.4% taken by the ten largest. Input material: central memory CD4+ T cells from blood. This sequence joins TRBV7-2 and TRBJ2-5; 8 bases line up with TRBD2. The origin of this receptor is a man aged 18-30 years in good health. The CDR3 DNA follows: TGTGCCAGCAGCTTGGCTCTAGCGGGAGAGACCCAGTACTTC. It specifies CASSLALAGETQYF.